The sequence of this T cell receptor beta chain was determined in a study of cytomegalovirus exposure and HLA in healthy donors. Study results and limitations: Cytomegalovirus status was reportedly diagnosed by the classifier with high sensitivity and specificity. Sequence variants that were highly shared formed a cluster that was likely a sequencing artifact.

In regard to this clone: What it recognizes is unknown.

The PCR employed 60 Vbeta primers together with 13 Jbeta primers. Here immunoSEQ multiplex PCR was the method, and the copy in TCRdb shows in-frame clones only, minus some. Of fewer than 250,000 clones in the sample, 65% to 75% were seen once. The CDR3 runs to 15 residues. Trimming left V 7 bases short and J 0 bases short, with 13 bases between. CDR1 and CDR2 from the germline V gene are SGHTA and FQGNSA. The chain couples TRBV7-2 to TRBJ2-1; D is unresolved. Sequencing input: PBMCs. This clonotype originated in a man younger than 45 in good health and CMV-seropositive. CDR3 coding DNA: TGTGCCAGCAACCTCGCCCCTAGCTCCTACAATGAGCAGTTCTTC. Translating gives CASNLAPSSYNEQFF.